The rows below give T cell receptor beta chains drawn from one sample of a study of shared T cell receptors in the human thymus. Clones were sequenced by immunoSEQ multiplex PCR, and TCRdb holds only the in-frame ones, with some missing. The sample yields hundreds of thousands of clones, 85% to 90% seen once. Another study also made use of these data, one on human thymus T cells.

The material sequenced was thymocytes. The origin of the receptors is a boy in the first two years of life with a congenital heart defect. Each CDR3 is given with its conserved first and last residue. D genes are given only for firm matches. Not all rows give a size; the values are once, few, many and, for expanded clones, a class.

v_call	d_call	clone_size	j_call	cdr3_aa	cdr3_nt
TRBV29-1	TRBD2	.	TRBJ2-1	CSVIRLAGVEQFF	TGCAGCGTAATTCGACTAGCGGGAGTTGAGCAGTTCTTC
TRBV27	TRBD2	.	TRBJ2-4	CASSRRLAGGPRAKNIQYF	TGTGCCAGCAGTCGACGACTAGCGGGAGGGCCAAGAGCCAAAAACATTCAGTACTTC
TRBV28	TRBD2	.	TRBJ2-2	CASRGLAGGSNTGELFF	TGTGCCAGCCGGGGACTAGCGGGAGGCTCGAACACCGGGGAGCTGTTTTTT
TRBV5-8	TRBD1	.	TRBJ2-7	CASSAPGQESYEQYF	TGTGCCAGCAGCGCCCCGGGACAGGAGTCCTACGAGCAGTACTTC
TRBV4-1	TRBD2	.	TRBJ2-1	CASSPHSTSGRNEQFF	TGCGCCAGCAGCCCCCACTCGACTAGCGGGAGAAATGAGCAGTTCTTC
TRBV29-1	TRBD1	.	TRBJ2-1	CSAFPHPGQGNNEQFF	TGCAGCGCCTTCCCGCACCCGGGACAGGGCAACAATGAGCAGTTCTTC
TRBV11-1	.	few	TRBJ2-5	CASSRGPDYQETQYF	TGTGCCAGCAGCCGCGGGCCTGACTACCAAGAGACCCAGTACTTC
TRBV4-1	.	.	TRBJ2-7	CASSQDRSRGEQYF	TGCGCCAGCAGCCAAGATCGTAGCCGCGGGGAGCAGTACTTC
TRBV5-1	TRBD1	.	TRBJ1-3	CASSSGTGDRNTIYF	TGCGCCAGCAGCTCCGGGACAGGGGATAGAAACACCATATATTTT
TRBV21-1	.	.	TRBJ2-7	CASSKLAGSYEQYF	TGTGCCAGCAGCAAACTAGCAGGCTCCTACGAGCAGTACTTC
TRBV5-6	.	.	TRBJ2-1	CASSPHSGDYNEQFF	TGTGCCAGCAGCCCTCACTCAGGGGATTACAATGAGCAGTTCTTC
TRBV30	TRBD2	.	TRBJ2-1	CAWSARLAGAPYNEQFF	TGTGCCTGGAGTGCTCGACTAGCGGGGGCCCCCTACAATGAGCAGTTCTTC
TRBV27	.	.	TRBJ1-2	CASSEGVGYGYTF	TGTGCCAGCAGCGAGGGGGTAGGCTATGGCTACACCTTC
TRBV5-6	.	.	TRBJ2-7	CASSLLRAATYEQYF	TGTGCCAGCAGCTTGTTGCGGGCAGCGACCTACGAGCAGTACTTC
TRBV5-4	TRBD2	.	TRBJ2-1	CASSIGLAGYNEQFF	TGTGCCAGCAGCATCGGACTAGCGGGATACAATGAGCAGTTCTTC
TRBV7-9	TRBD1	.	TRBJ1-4	CASSLDPKGQPEKLFF	TGTGCCAGCAGCTTAGACCCTAAGGGACAGCCCGAAAAACTGTTTTTT
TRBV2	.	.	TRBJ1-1	CASSEKGRGQWSTEAFF	TGTGCCAGCAGTGAAAAGGGAAGGGGCCAGTGGAGCACTGAAGCTTTCTTT
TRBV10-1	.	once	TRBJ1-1	CASSESRTVNTEAFF	TGCGCCAGCAGTGAGTCCCGGACAGTGAACACTGAAGCTTTCTTT
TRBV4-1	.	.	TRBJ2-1	CASSQERVLAYNEQFF	TGCGCCAGCAGCCAAGAGCGGGTTTTAGCCTACAATGAGCAGTTCTTC
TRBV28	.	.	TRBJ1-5	CASSWWTGNQPQHF	TGTGCCAGCAGTTGGTGGACGGGGAATCAGCCCCAGCATTTT
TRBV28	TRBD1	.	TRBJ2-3	CASSLGTEPTDTQYF	TGTGCCAGCAGTTTGGGGACAGAACCCACAGATACGCAGTATTTT
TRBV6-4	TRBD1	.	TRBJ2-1	CASSGDERDRVSHNEQFF	TGTGCCAGCAGTGGAGACGAACGGGACAGGGTGTCCCACAATGAGCAGTTCTTC
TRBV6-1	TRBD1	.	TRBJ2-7	CASSEAVDRGNEQYF	TGTGCCAGCAGTGAAGCTGTGGACAGGGGCAACGAGCAGTACTTC
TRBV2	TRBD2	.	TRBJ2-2	CASSGTVAGVTGELFF	TGTGCCAGCAGTGGGACGGTAGCGGGAGTAACCGGGGAGCTGTTTTTT
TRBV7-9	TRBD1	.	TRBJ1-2	CASSLNEDRDYGYTF	TGTGCCAGCAGCTTAAATGAGGACAGGGACTATGGCTACACCTTC
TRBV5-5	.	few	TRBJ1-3	CASSFDRHSGNTIYF	TGTGCCAGCAGTTTCGACAGGCACTCTGGAAACACCATATATTTT
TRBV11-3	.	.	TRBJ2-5	CASSLGPSKGFYF	TGTGCCAGCAGCTTAGGACCCTCGAAGGGGTTTTACTTC
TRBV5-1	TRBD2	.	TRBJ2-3	CASSLEVAGGGYTQYF	TGCGCCAGCAGCTTGGAGGTAGCGGGAGGTGGTTATACGCAGTATTTT
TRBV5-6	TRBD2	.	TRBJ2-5	CASKLSASGSDRETQYF	TGTGCCAGCAAGCTTTCGGCTAGCGGGAGCGATCGGGAGACCCAGTACTTC
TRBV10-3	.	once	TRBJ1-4	CAISESNRTVNRREKLFF	TGTGCCATCAGTGAGTCAAATCGGACAGTCAACCGGCGTGAAAAACTGTTTTTT
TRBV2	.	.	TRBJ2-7	CASSEAIAGGSYEQYF	TGTGCCAGCAGTGAAGCCATAGCAGGGGGGTCCTACGAGCAGTACTTC
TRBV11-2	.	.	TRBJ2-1	CASSLDLSYSYNEQFF	TGTGCCAGCAGCTTAGATCTGTCCTACTCCTACAATGAGCAGTTCTTC
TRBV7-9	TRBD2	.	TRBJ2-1	CASSALREGVGNEQFF	TGTGCCAGCAGCGCATTGCGGGAGGGGGTAGGCAATGAGCAGTTCTTC
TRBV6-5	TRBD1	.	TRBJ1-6	CASSYSTGGRSPLHF	TGTGCCAGCAGTTACTCTACAGGGGGTAGGTCACCCCTCCACTTT
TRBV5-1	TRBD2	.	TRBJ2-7	CASSGGTSRSYEQYF	TGCGCCAGCAGCGGCGGGACTAGTCGCTCTTACGAGCAGTACTTC
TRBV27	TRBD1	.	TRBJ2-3	CASSLMDRGGADTQYF	TGTGCCAGCAGTTTAATGGACAGGGGAGGAGCAGATACGCAGTATTTT
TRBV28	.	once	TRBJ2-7	CASSPDQRRDCPYEQYF	TGTGCCAGCAGTCCGGACCAGAGACGGGATTGTCCCTACGAGCAGTACTTC
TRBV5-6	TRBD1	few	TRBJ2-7	CASSPGTESYEQYF	TGTGCCAGCAGCCCCGGGACAGAGTCCTACGAGCAGTACTTC
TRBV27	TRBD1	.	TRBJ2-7	CATRGGQGRYEQYF	TGTGCCACCAGAGGGGGACAGGGTCGCTACGAGCAGTACTTC
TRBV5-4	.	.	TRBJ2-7	CASSLDTASVPGEQYF	TGTGCCAGCAGCTTGGATACGGCTAGCGTTCCGGGAGAGCAGTACTTC
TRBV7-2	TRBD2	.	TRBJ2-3	CASSSTSHSGVGPDTQYF	TGTGCCAGCAGCTCGACCAGCCATAGCGGGGTGGGGCCAGATACGCAGTATTTT
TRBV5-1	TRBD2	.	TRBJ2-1	CASSRLAGYYNEQFF	TGCGCCAGCAGCAGACTAGCGGGATACTACAATGAGCAGTTCTTC
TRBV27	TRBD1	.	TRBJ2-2	CASSFRLPGQGPGELFF	TGTGCCAGCAGTTTCCGACTTCCGGGACAGGGGCCCGGGGAGCTGTTTTTT
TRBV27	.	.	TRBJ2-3	CASSLFSGTITDTQYF	TGTGCCAGCAGTTTATTTTCCGGGACAATCACAGATACGCAGTATTTT
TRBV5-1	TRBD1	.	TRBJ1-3	CASRRDRGNTIYF	TGCGCCAGCAGGCGGGACAGGGGAAACACCATATATTTT
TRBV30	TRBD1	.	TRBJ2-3	CAWAWTGGLLDTQYF	TGTGCCTGGGCCTGGACAGGGGGCTTATTGGATACGCAGTATTTT
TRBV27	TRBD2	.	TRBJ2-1	CASSVSIAGGYNEQFF	TGTGCCAGCAGTGTTTCGATAGCGGGGGGCTACAATGAGCAGTTCTTC
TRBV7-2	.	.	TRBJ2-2	CASSWGERITGELFF	TGTGCCAGCAGCTGGGGGGAGCGGATCACCGGGGAGCTGTTTTTT
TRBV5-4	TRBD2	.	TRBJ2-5	CASSLGLAGAPQETQYF	TGTGCCAGCAGCTTGGGACTAGCGGGAGCCCCCCAAGAGACCCAGTACTTC
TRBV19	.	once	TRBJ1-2	CASSILTDLNYGYTF	TGTGCCAGTAGTATACTGACAGACCTTAACTATGGCTACACCTTC
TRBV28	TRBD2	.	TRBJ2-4	CASSPQVAGGRDIQYF	TGTGCCAGCAGTCCACAGGTAGCGGGAGGGCGGGACATTCAGTACTTC